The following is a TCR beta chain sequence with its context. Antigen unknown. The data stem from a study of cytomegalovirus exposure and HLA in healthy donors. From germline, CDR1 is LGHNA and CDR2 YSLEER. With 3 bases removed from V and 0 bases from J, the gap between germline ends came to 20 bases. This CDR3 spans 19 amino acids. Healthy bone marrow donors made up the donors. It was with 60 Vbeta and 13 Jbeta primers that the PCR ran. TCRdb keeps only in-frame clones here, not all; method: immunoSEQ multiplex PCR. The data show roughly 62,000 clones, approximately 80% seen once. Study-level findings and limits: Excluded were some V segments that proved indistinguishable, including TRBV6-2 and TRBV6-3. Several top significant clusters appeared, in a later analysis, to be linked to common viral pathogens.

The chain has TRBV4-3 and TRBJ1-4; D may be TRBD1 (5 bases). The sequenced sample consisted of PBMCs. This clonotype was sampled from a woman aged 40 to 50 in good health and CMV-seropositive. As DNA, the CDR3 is TGCGCCAGCAGCCAGGGTATGTGGGGGGGGGATTCAACTAATGAAAAACTGTTTTTT. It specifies CASSQGMWGGDSTNEKLFF.